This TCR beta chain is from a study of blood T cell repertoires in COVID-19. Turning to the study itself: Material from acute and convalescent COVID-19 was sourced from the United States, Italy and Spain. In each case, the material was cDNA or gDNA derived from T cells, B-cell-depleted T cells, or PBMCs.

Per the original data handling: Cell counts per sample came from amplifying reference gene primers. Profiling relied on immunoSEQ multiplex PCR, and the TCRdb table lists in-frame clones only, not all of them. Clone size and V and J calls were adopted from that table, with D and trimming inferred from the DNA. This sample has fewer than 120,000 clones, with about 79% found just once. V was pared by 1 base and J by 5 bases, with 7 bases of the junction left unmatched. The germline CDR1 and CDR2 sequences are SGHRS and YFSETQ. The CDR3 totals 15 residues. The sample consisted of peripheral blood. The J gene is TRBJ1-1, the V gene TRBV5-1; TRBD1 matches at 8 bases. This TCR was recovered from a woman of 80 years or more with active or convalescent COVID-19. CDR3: CASSLFTGGETEAFF. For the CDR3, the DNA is TGCGCCAGCAGCTTGTTTACAGGGGGAGAGACTGAAGCTTTCTTT. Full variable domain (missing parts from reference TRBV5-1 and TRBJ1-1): KAGVTQTPRYLIKTRGQQVTLSCSPISGHRSVSWYQQTPGQGLQFLFEYFSETQRNKGNFPGRFSGRQFSNSRSEMNVSTLELGDSALYLCASSLFTGGETEAFFGQGTRLTVV.